These T cell receptor beta chains were read from a single sample in a study of liver allograft versus peripheral blood T cells. Each CDR3 protein gets one entry after TCRdb re-called the reads with MiXCR. The table includes roughly 9,000 distinct CDR3 sequences, around 17% detected once. Receptors originate from a human patient who had a liver transplant. T cells may partly derive from the graft donor. CDR3s include the opening cysteine and the closing phenylalanine or tryptophan.

TRBV4-1 CASSQDGGRGNEKLFF
TRBV10-3 CAISESGTRDMAEAFF
TRBV3-1 CASSQQGRGYTF
TRBV18 CASSPRSDNTEAFF
TRBV19 CASSQVLNYGYTF
TRBV7-9 CASSFRRLRGAGYTF
TRBV19 CASSLSGQGPNQPQHF
TRBV6-5 CASSRGGLSGNTIYF
TRBV6-1 CASSLDREDSPLHF
TRBV6-6 CASSRDRDATNEKLFF
TRBV5-4 CASSFGTGINTEAFF
TRBV7-3 CASSQITGSSYNEQFF
TRBV19 CATKDSPNSGNTIYF
TRBV5-1 CASSLMGQGTSPLHF
TRBV29-1 CSAPRGLSYNEQFF
TRBV7-9 CASSLVSGGGEAFF
TRBV7-9 CASSLVSSNQPQHF
TRBV11-2 CASSSWTGKGNQPQHF
TRBV10-3 CAISESRTVWRNTIYF
TRBV2 CASSSQGLHNSPLHF
TRBV27 CASSLPVPGQGAGNQPQHF
TRBV7-9 CASSLLGDGNQPQHF
TRBV14 CASSRARNTEAFF
TRBV6-2/TRBV6-3 CASSYSNGGPGYEQFF
TRBV27 CASSLRGLSGNTIYF
TRBV19 CASSPTGRVEKLFF
TRBV7-9 CASSLRGDDTQYF
TRBV6-2/TRBV6-3 CASSPSRDRDNYGYTF
TRBV6-2/TRBV6-3 CASSIQGGLAGSYEQYF
TRBV20-1 CSARGLLSNGYTF
TRBV6-2/TRBV6-3 CASIPSVRNYGYTF
TRBV12-3/TRBV12-4 CASSLAQEKLFF
TRBV20-1 CSAPLGVGSEQYF
TRBV12-3/TRBV12-4 CASSPDRSGYTF
TRBV20-1 CSARGTGIYGYTF
TRBV19 CASRGQETQYF
TRBV25-1 CASMGLAGIYNEQFF
TRBV11-3 CASSLDRNTEAFF
TRBV18 CASSPTSGGPGNTIYF
TRBV19 CASSSFNSPLHF
TRBV19 CASRIGQEGKAFF
TRBV20-1 CSARKLAGTYEQYF
TRBV6-6 CASSGPDRVTGYTF
TRBV20-1 CSASPAAGGSALLDEQYF
TRBV18 CASSPLPGNTEAFF
TRBV7-2 CASSPQPTLTEAFF
TRBV29-1 CSVRGQDPNTEAFF
TRBV7-2 CASRPGTSWAGELFF
TRBV12-5 CASAPSRQAFF
TRBV2 CASSEARQGADTEAFF
TRBV6-5 CASSYSAGAYEQYF
TRBV7-9 CASSSLNARRDGYTF
TRBV29-1 CSARRGEGQPQHF
TRBV2 CATAPGRSDTEAFF
TRBV20-1 CSALPGLAGASLKLRTDTQYF
TRBV7-2 CASSQDQGLPLHF
TRBV5-4 CASSSAGTEAFF
TRBV6-5 CASWTTSRDTQYF
TRBV18 CASSPRFGRNTIYF
TRBV5-4 CASSFDRGYGYTF